Listed below are T cell receptor beta chains from one sample, sequenced in a study of blood T cell repertoires in COVID-19. Using immunoSEQ multiplex PCR, the repertoire was profiled, and TCRdb retains in-frame clones only, with some absent. The sample records fewer than 400,000 clones, 87% being singletons. The sequenced sample was PBMCs or T cells enriched from blood (not recorded which). The source of these receptors is a woman under 30 who had recovered from COVID-19. CDR3s include the opening cysteine and the closing phenylalanine or tryptophan. D genes are given only for firm matches. For some rows the clone size is stated as once, few or many, or as a class when expanded; others skip it.

V gene: TRBV5-4; D gene: TRBD1; J gene: TRBJ1-2; clone size: NA; CDR3 protein: CASSFGTGVGYTF; CDR3 DNA: TGTGCCAGCAGCTTTGGGACAGGGGTTGGCTACACCTTC
V gene: TRBV7-9; D gene: NA; J gene: TRBJ1-3; clone size: NA; CDR3 protein: CASSSDRNTIYF; CDR3 DNA: TGTGCCAGCAGCTCCGACAGAAACACCATATATTTT
V gene: TRBV28; D gene: TRBD2; J gene: TRBJ2-3; clone size: once; CDR3 protein: CASRSPPGLAGGRADTQYF; CDR3 DNA: TGTGCCAGCAGGTCCCCCCCGGGACTAGCGGGGGGGCGGGCAGATACGCAGTATTTT
V gene: TRBV27; D gene: NA; J gene: TRBJ2-7; clone size: few; CDR3 protein: CASSLVGGGSYEQYF; CDR3 DNA: TGTGCCAGCAGTTTAGTCGGAGGCGGCTCCTACGAGCAGTACTTC
V gene: TRBV3-1/TRBV3-2; D gene: TRBD1; J gene: TRBJ2-2; clone size: NA; CDR3 protein: CASRGTGTDTGELFF; CDR3 DNA: TGTGCCAGCAGGGGGACAGGGACGGACACCGGGGAGCTGTTTTTT
V gene: TRBV9; D gene: TRBD1; J gene: TRBJ1-6; clone size: once; CDR3 protein: CASSEAGGPNSPLHF; CDR3 DNA: TGTGCCAGCAGCGAGGCAGGGGGCCCCAATTCACCCCTCCACTTT
V gene: TRBV7-2; D gene: NA; J gene: TRBJ2-7; clone size: NA; CDR3 protein: CASSLDSGGLREQYF; CDR3 DNA: TGTGCCAGCAGCTTAGATTCCGGGGGTCTGAGGGAGCAGTACTTC
V gene: TRBV19; D gene: TRBD2; J gene: TRBJ2-1; clone size: NA; CDR3 protein: CASSPLSGRALNEQFF; CDR3 DNA: TGTGCCAGTAGTCCTCTCAGCGGGAGGGCCCTCAATGAGCAGTTCTTC
V gene: TRBV6-1; D gene: TRBD1; J gene: TRBJ2-3; clone size: NA; CDR3 protein: CASREDRGSFPDTQYF; CDR3 DNA: TGTGCCAGCAGGGAAGACAGGGGCTCATTCCCAGATACGCAGTATTTT
V gene: TRBV21-1; D gene: NA; J gene: TRBJ1-2; clone size: NA; CDR3 protein: CASSKFHRGNYGYTF; CDR3 DNA: TGTGCCAGCAGCAAATTTCACAGGGGGAACTATGGCTACACCTTC
V gene: TRBV28; D gene: NA; J gene: TRBJ1-1; clone size: NA; CDR3 protein: CASYRERTNTEAFF; CDR3 DNA: TGTGCCAGCTACAGGGAACGTACGAACACTGAAGCTTTCTTT
V gene: TRBV3-1/TRBV3-2; D gene: TRBD2; J gene: TRBJ2-1; clone size: NA; CDR3 protein: CASSQAGASGGNEQFF; CDR3 DNA: TGTGCCAGCAGCCAAGCGGGAGCTAGCGGGGGCAATGAGCAGTTCTTC
V gene: TRBV19; D gene: TRBD1; J gene: TRBJ2-5; clone size: NA; CDR3 protein: CASSRDREETQYF; CDR3 DNA: TGTGCCAGTAGTAGGGACAGAGAAGAGACCCAGTACTTC
V gene: TRBV7-8; D gene: TRBD1; J gene: TRBJ2-1; clone size: NA; CDR3 protein: CASSLAGTGQVYNEQFF; CDR3 DNA: TGTGCCAGCAGCTTAGCCGGGACAGGGCAAGTCTACAATGAGCAGTTCTTC
V gene: TRBV11-2; D gene: TRBD2; J gene: TRBJ2-5; clone size: NA; CDR3 protein: CASSRGRSGLQETQYF; CDR3 DNA: TGTGCCAGCAGCCGCGGGAGGAGCGGGCTTCAAGAGACCCAGTACTTC
V gene: TRBV2; D gene: NA; J gene: TRBJ1-4; clone size: NA; CDR3 protein: CASSEFFTVGEKLFF; CDR3 DNA: TGTGCCAGCAGTGAATTTTTTACAGTAGGCGAAAAACTGTTTTTT
V gene: TRBV5-6; D gene: TRBD1; J gene: TRBJ2-7; clone size: NA; CDR3 protein: CASSLVRGDRDSYEQYF; CDR3 DNA: TGTGCCAGCAGCTTGGTCCGGGGGGACAGGGACTCCTACGAGCAGTACTTC
V gene: TRBV2; D gene: NA; J gene: TRBJ2-6; clone size: NA; CDR3 protein: CASSATVSGANVLTF; CDR3 DNA: TGTGCCAGCAGTGCGACAGTCTCTGGGGCCAACGTCCTGACTTTC
V gene: TRBV19; D gene: NA; J gene: TRBJ1-2; clone size: once; CDR3 protein: CASTHPGVYGYTF; CDR3 DNA: TGTGCCAGTACCCACCCAGGGGTCTATGGCTACACCTTC
V gene: TRBV5-1; D gene: TRBD1; J gene: TRBJ2-1; clone size: NA; CDR3 protein: CASSFGTGVGEQFF; CDR3 DNA: TGCGCCAGCAGCTTCGGGACAGGGGTGGGTGAGCAGTTCTTC
V gene: TRBV4-1; D gene: TRBD1; J gene: TRBJ1-6; clone size: NA; CDR3 protein: CASSQDPGTGESPLHF; CDR3 DNA: TGCGCCAGCAGCCAAGATCCCGGGACAGGGGAATCACCCCTCCACTTT
V gene: TRBV30; D gene: NA; J gene: TRBJ1-2; clone size: few; CDR3 protein: CAWSSPGSGYGYTF; CDR3 DNA: TGTGCCTGGAGTTCCCCAGGGTCGGGCTATGGCTACACCTTC
V gene: TRBV7-8; D gene: TRBD1; J gene: TRBJ1-2; clone size: NA; CDR3 protein: CASSSIGLGQGDYGYTF; CDR3 DNA: TGTGCCAGCAGCTCGATAGGTCTAGGACAGGGGGACTATGGCTACACCTTC
V gene: TRBV18; D gene: TRBD2; J gene: TRBJ2-3; clone size: NA; CDR3 protein: CASSPPTSGIPDRDTQYF; CDR3 DNA: TGTGCCAGCTCACCACCGACTAGCGGGATTCCCGACAGAGATACGCAGTATTTT
V gene: TRBV2; D gene: TRBD1; J gene: TRBJ2-7; clone size: NA; CDR3 protein: CASSERDRVFAEQYF; CDR3 DNA: TGTGCCAGCAGTGAACGGGACAGGGTATTCGCCGAGCAGTACTTC
V gene: TRBV6-6; D gene: NA; J gene: TRBJ1-1; clone size: NA; CDR3 protein: CASTPGVNTEAFF; CDR3 DNA: TGTGCCAGCACTCCGGGGGTGAACACTGAAGCTTTCTTT
V gene: TRBV19; D gene: NA; J gene: TRBJ1-6; clone size: NA; CDR3 protein: CASTKGPREHYNSPLHF; CDR3 DNA: TGTGCCAGTACAAAGGGGCCCCGGGAGCATTATAATTCACCCCTCCACTTT
V gene: TRBV6-5; D gene: NA; J gene: TRBJ1-5; clone size: NA; CDR3 protein: CASSYIGDSNQPQHF; CDR3 DNA: TGTGCCAGCAGTTACATCGGAGATAGCAATCAGCCCCAGCATTTT
V gene: TRBV7-9; D gene: TRBD1; J gene: TRBJ1-1; clone size: NA; CDR3 protein: CASSETGVGTEAFF; CDR3 DNA: TGTGCCAGCAGCGAAACAGGGGTTGGCACTGAAGCTTTCTTT
V gene: TRBV6-5; D gene: NA; J gene: TRBJ2-3; clone size: NA; CDR3 protein: CASSNQDWGDTQYF; CDR3 DNA: TGTGCCAGCTCCAACCAGGACTGGGGAGATACGCAGTATTTT
V gene: TRBV5-1; D gene: TRBD2; J gene: TRBJ2-3; clone size: NA; CDR3 protein: CASRLGAGGTTDTQYF; CDR3 DNA: TGCGCCAGCCGCCTGGGGGCGGGGGGGACCACAGATACGCAGTATTTT
V gene: TRBV9; D gene: TRBD2; J gene: TRBJ2-1; clone size: NA; CDR3 protein: CASSVDRTSGYNEQFF; CDR3 DNA: TGTGCCAGCAGCGTAGACAGAACTAGCGGCTACAATGAGCAGTTCTTC
V gene: TRBV13; D gene: TRBD1; J gene: TRBJ1-2; clone size: once; CDR3 protein: CASSRYRGEGYGYTF; CDR3 DNA: TGTGCCAGCAGCAGATACAGGGGAGAAGGCTATGGCTACACCTTC
V gene: TRBV12-3/TRBV12-4; D gene: NA; J gene: TRBJ2-5; clone size: NA; CDR3 protein: CASSLGTGETQYF; CDR3 DNA: TGTGCCAGCAGCCTTGGTACAGGAGAGACCCAGTACTTC
V gene: TRBV7-2; D gene: TRBD1; J gene: TRBJ1-3; clone size: NA; CDR3 protein: CASSPGDRGTGNTIYF; CDR3 DNA: TGTGCCAGCAGCCCTGGGGACAGGGGAACTGGAAACACCATATATTTT
V gene: TRBV4-3; D gene: NA; J gene: TRBJ2-3; clone size: NA; CDR3 protein: CASSQDSGTRDTQYF; CDR3 DNA: TGCGCCAGCAGCCAAGACTCCGGAACTAGAGATACGCAGTATTTT
V gene: TRBV6-6; D gene: TRBD1; J gene: TRBJ1-1; clone size: NA; CDR3 protein: CASNRQGNTEAFF; CDR3 DNA: TGTGCCAGCAATAGACAGGGAAACACTGAAGCTTTCTTT
V gene: TRBV2; D gene: NA; J gene: TRBJ2-1; clone size: NA; CDR3 protein: CASSKNTGTRVF; CDR3 DNA: TGTGCCAGCAGTAAAAATACCGGGACAAGGGTCTTC
V gene: TRBV3-1/TRBV3-2; D gene: NA; J gene: TRBJ2-7; clone size: once; CDR3 protein: CASSQEGGLSEQYF; CDR3 DNA: TGTGCCAGCAGCCAGGAGGGAGGCCTCTCAGAGCAGTACTTC
V gene: TRBV14; D gene: TRBD1; J gene: TRBJ2-4; clone size: NA; CDR3 protein: CASSQGQGTLNIQYF; CDR3 DNA: TGTGCCAGCAGCCAAGGACAGGGGACCTTAAACATTCAGTACTTC
V gene: TRBV10-3; D gene: NA; J gene: TRBJ1-4; clone size: NA; CDR3 protein: CAISESLDEKLFF; CDR3 DNA: TGTGCCATCAGTGAGTCTCTCGATGAAAAACTGTTTTTT
V gene: TRBV6-5; D gene: TRBD2; J gene: TRBJ2-7; clone size: NA; CDR3 protein: CASSYSPRLASNEQYF; CDR3 DNA: TGTGCCAGCAGTTACTCGCCGAGACTAGCGTCAAACGAGCAGTACTTC
V gene: TRBV4-1; D gene: TRBD2; J gene: TRBJ2-1; clone size: NA; CDR3 protein: CASSPGGLALNEQFF; CDR3 DNA: TGCGCCAGCAGCCCGGGGGGACTAGCGCTGAATGAGCAGTTCTTC
V gene: TRBV9; D gene: TRBD2; J gene: TRBJ2-5; clone size: NA; CDR3 protein: CASSPVLAGGQETQYF; CDR3 DNA: TGTGCCAGCAGTCCCGTCCTAGCGGGGGGGCAAGAGACCCAGTACTTC
V gene: TRBV2; D gene: NA; J gene: TRBJ1-6; clone size: NA; CDR3 protein: CASSEIFGQPSPPLHF; CDR3 DNA: TGTGCCAGCAGTGAAATCTTTGGGCAGCCTAGCCCACCCCTCCACTTT
V gene: TRBV14; D gene: TRBD1; J gene: TRBJ2-2; clone size: NA; CDR3 protein: CASSQPPPVLGDRYTGELFF; CDR3 DNA: TGTGCCAGCAGCCAACCCCCCCCTGTGCTGGGGGACAGATACACCGGGGAGCTGTTTTTT
V gene: TRBV9; D gene: NA; J gene: TRBJ2-3; clone size: NA; CDR3 protein: CASSTGHRTDTQYF; CDR3 DNA: TGTGCCAGCAGCACAGGACACCGCACAGATACGCAGTATTTT
V gene: TRBV7-3; D gene: NA; J gene: TRBJ1-1; clone size: NA; CDR3 protein: CASKVQGTNTEAFF; CDR3 DNA: TGTGCCAGTAAGGTCCAGGGAACGAACACTGAAGCTTTCTTT
V gene: TRBV1; D gene: NA; J gene: TRBJ1-4; clone size: NA; CDR3 protein: CTSTPLLDRVGEKLFF; CDR3 DNA: TGCACCAGCACGCCTCTCTTGGACAGGGTTGGCGAAAAACTGTTTTTT
V gene: TRBV7-6; D gene: TRBD1; J gene: TRBJ2-1; clone size: NA; CDR3 protein: CASSPTPDRANNEQFF; CDR3 DNA: TGTGCCAGCAGCCCGACCCCGGACAGGGCCAACAATGAGCAGTTCTTC